This T cell receptor (beta chain) was found in a study of neurological immune-mediated disorders. Study-wide findings and caveats: When the repertoires were sorted by phylogenetic grouping, those of 18 of 34 multiple sclerosis patients ended up in one related-CDR3 cluster, a possible signature.

MiXCR, run by TCRdb on the 5' RACE reads, gives a single entry per CDR3 protein. Here the sample spans under 35,000 distinct CDR3 sequences, about 1.6% being singletons. The V gene's germline CDR1 is MNHEY and CDR2 SVGEGT. V dropped 6 bases and J dropped 2; count of bases not matched to a gene: 10. The CDR3 is 16 residues long. Ten or more counts support this clonotype. Its antigen remains unknown. The sample consisted of PBMCs. The sequence was collected from a woman aged 30 to 39 with multiple sclerosis. The genes are TRBV6-2 or TRBV6-3 and TRBJ2-7; TRBD2 matches 10 bases. CDR3 region: CASRDTGTSVTYEQYF. The DNA for the CDR3 is TGTGCCAGCAGAGATACCGGGACTAGCGTTACCTACGAGCAGTACTTC.